Listed here are 29 T cell receptor beta chains from one sample, sequenced in a study of OX40 agonist ivuxolimab in advanced cancers. Sequencing used immunoSEQ multiplex PCR; TCRdb keeps in-frame clones, though not all of them. The sample has tens of thousands of clones, just over 90% seen once. Here the sequenced sample was CD4+ or CD8+ T cells sorted from blood, taken in a trial of the OX40 agonist ivuxolimab. Receptors were obtained from an adult with an advanced solid tumor such as melanoma, head and neck, liver or kidney cancer.

Concerning this clone: The sample holds other DNA sequences that translate to the same CDR3. The genes are TRBV7-2 and TRBJ2-3; 9 positions agree with TRBD2. V was pared by 0 bases and J by 3 bases, with 7 bases of the junction left unmatched. Germline V gene sequence: CDR1 SGHTA, CDR2 FQGNSA. CDR3 length equals 17 residues. The CDR3 sequence: CASSLAPAGGPTDTQYF. The CDR3 region has the DNA TGTGCCAGCAGCTTAGCACCGGCGGGAGGGCCGACAGATACGCAGTATTTT.

The chain is built from TRBV19 and TRBJ1-1, with a tentative D call TRBD1 (5 bases). With 7 bases removed from V and 1 base from J, the gap between germline ends came to 10 bases. The CDR3 spans 13 residues. Germline CDR1 LNHDA, CDR2 SQIVND (reference sequence). Written as DNA, the CDR3 is TGTGCCAGTACCCAGGGAAGGAACACTGAAGCTTTCTTT. It is translated as CASTQGRNTEAFF.

This chain connects TRBV5-6 to TRBJ2-6; 10 positions match TRBD1. Germline V gene data show CDR1 as SGHDT and CDR2 as YYEEEE. This CDR3 spans 16 amino acids. After removal of 2 bases from V and 4 bases from J, the junction contained 3 bases not matched to a gene. The CDR3: CASSFGTGAGANVLTF. The CDR3 DNA reads as TGTGCCAGCAGCTTTGGGACAGGGGCCGGGGCCAACGTCCTGACTTTC. Complete variable domain (other parts from reference TRBV5-6 and TRBJ2-6): DAGVTQSPTHLIKTRGQQVTLRCSPKSGHDTVSWYQQALGQGPQFIFQYYEEEERQRGNFPDRFSGHQFPNYSSELNVNALLLGDSALYLCASSFGTGAGANVLTFGAGSRLTVL.

This sequence joins TRBV28 and TRBJ1-2; no clear D. Trimming left V 3 bases short and J 3 bases short, with 8 bases between. This CDR3 has 13 residues. Germline CDR1 reads MDHEN; CDR2 reads SYDVKM. CDR3 sequence reads: CASSLSGDYGYTF. CDR3 coding DNA: TGTGCCAGCAGTTTGTCTGGGGACTATGGCTACACCTTC.

The chain employs TRBV19 and TRBJ2-5; D might be TRBD1 or TRBD2, each matching 5 bases. Trimming removed 8 bases from V and 5 bases from J, with 15 bases in between. Germline V gene sequence: CDR1 LNHDA, CDR2 SQIVND (reference sequence). This CDR3 is built from 13 residues. The CDR3 here is CASSGTWRETQYF. The CDR3 region has the DNA TGTGCCAGTTCCGGGACGTGGCGGGAGACCCAGTACTTC.

This clone was counted a single time. The genes are TRBV11-3 and TRBJ2-2; the D gene is possibly TRBD1 (5 bases). The CDR3 is made up of 15 amino acids. The germline V gene has CDR1 SGHNT and CDR2 YENEEA. The germline V and J ends were trimmed by 5 bases and 0 bases, with 10 bases remaining between them. The CDR3 sequence: CASSPQGANTGELFF. The CDR3 DNA reads TGTGCCAGCAGCCCCCAGGGCGCGAACACCGGGGAGCTGTTTTTT.

V gene TRBV29-1 combines with J gene TRBJ2-4; TRBD1 or TRBD2 may be the D gene (5 bases each). V was cut by 7 bases and J by 5 bases, with 24 bases left in between. Germline CDR1 is SQVTM and CDR2 is ANQGSEA. The CDR3 has 16 amino acids. The CDR3 is CSARYSQRGFQNIQYF. The CDR3, as DNA: TGCAGCGCCAGGTATTCGCAGAGGGGATTCCAAAACATTCAGTACTTC.

The rearrangement links TRBV6-6 to TRBJ2-1; perhaps TRBD2 as D (5 bases). Trimming stripped 6 bases from V and 7 bases from J, with 16 bases between. CDR1 is MNHNY, CDR2 SVGAGI, per germline (reference sequence). This CDR3 region has 14 residues. In nucleotides, the CDR3 is TGTGCCAGCAGCCTACCCGGACTTCAAAATGAGCAGTTCTTC. It is translated as CASSLPGLQNEQFF.

V gene TRBV23-1 combines with J gene TRBJ2-3; 7 bases match TRBD1. Being an ORF, TRBV23-1 has a function that is uncertain. The CDR3 runs to 17 residues. V was clipped by 4 bases and J by 2 bases; unmatched bases: 12. CDR3 loop: CASSLKGARAHTDTQYF. The CDR3 bases are TGCGCCAGCAGTCTAAAGGGGGCCAGGGCGCACACAGATACGCAGTATTTT.

The V call is TRBV25-1, the J call TRBJ1-3; D gene unclear. CDR1 and CDR2 from the germline V gene are MGHDK and SYGVNS. This CDR3 is built from 12 residues. V lost 9 bases, J lost 0 bases, and 6 bases lay in between. This CDR3 is CASHSSGNTIYF. The CDR3 region has the DNA TGTGCCAGTCACAGCTCTGGAAACACCATATATTTT.

CDR3 sequence: CASSRTGFRETQYF. For the CDR3, the DNA is TGTGCCAGCAGCAGGACAGGGTTCCGCGAGACCCAGTACTTC. V gene TRBV5-5 combines with J gene TRBJ2-5; 8 bases match TRBD1. The CDR3 contains 14 residues. Germline CDR1 SGHKS, CDR2 YYEKEE (reference sequence). Losses at the gene ends were 4 bases for V and 5 bases for J; bases not matched to a gene: 7.

The chain couples TRBV11-2 to TRBJ2-1, with TRBD2 matching over 7 bases. This CDR3 spans 16 amino acids. Germline assignment: CDR1 SGHAT and CDR2 FQNNGV. V shed 0 bases and J 4 bases; nucleotides not matched to a gene: 6. The CDR3 DNA reads as TGTGCCAGCAGCTTAGATGCGGGAGAAGCGTACAATGAGCAGTTCTTC. This gives the protein CASSLDAGEAYNEQFF.

The V and J genes are TRBV2 and TRBJ2-2; possibly TRBD2 for D (5 bases). The germline gives CDR1 SNHLY, CDR2 FYNNEI. The germline V and J ends were trimmed by 3 bases and 4 bases, with 12 bases remaining between them. This CDR3 has 15 amino acids. In nucleotides, the CDR3 is TGTGCCAGCAGTGAGGAGCGGCACCCCACCGGGGAGCTGTTTTTT. Protein product: CASSEERHPTGELFF.

This sequence joins TRBV28 and TRBJ1-2, with a weak D call TRBD1 (5 bases). Trimming left V 7 bases short and J 8 bases short, with 14 bases between. The germline V gene encodes CDR1 MDHEN and CDR2 SYDVKM. This CDR3 has 12 amino acids. The CDR3 loop reads CASTIEGEGYTF. In DNA, the CDR3 is TGTGCCAGCACCATCGAAGGGGAGGGCTACACCTTC.

The chain joins TRBV7-2 to TRBJ2-1; TRBD2 matches 11 bases. With 3 bases clipped from V and 2 bases from J, the junction kept 9 bases outside the gene matches. Germline-derived CDR1 and CDR2 are SGHTA and FQGNSA. The CDR3 consists of 18 residues. The CDR3 nucleotides are TGTGCCAGCAGCTTTCGAACCACTAGCGGGGGCACCTACAATGAGCAGTTCTTC. Its protein product is CASSFRTTSGGTYNEQFF. Together with reference TRBV7-2 and TRBJ2-1, the CDR3 gives the full variable domain: GAGVSQSPSNKVTEKGKDVELRCDPISGHTALYWYRQSLGQGLEFLIYFQGNSAPDKSGLPSDRFSAERTGGSVSTLTIQRTQQEDSAVYLCASSFRTTSGGTYNEQFFGPGTRLTVL.

The genes are TRBV5-1 and TRBJ2-1, with 8 bases aligning to TRBD2. With 1 base clipped from V and 2 bases from J, the junction kept 11 bases outside the gene matches. The CDR3 contains 18 residues. Germline V gene data show CDR1 as SGHRS and CDR2 as YFSETQ. CDR3 protein: CASSLMSGSALTYNEQFF. CDR3 DNA: TGCGCCAGCAGCTTGATGAGCGGGAGCGCTCTTACCTACAATGAGCAGTTCTTC.

V is TRBV7-2 and J is TRBJ1-2; a weak D match, TRBD1 (5 bases). Looked up from germline, CDR1 is SGHTA and CDR2 is FQGNSA. The V end was cut by 1 base, the J end by 4 bases, with 16 bases between. The CDR3 length is 16 residues. The CDR3 sequence is CASSLGWGVNSYGYTF. CDR3 coding DNA: TGTGCCAGCAGCTTAGGCTGGGGCGTTAACTCCTATGGCTACACCTTC.

V gene TRBV19 combines with J gene TRBJ2-5, with 11 bases aligning to TRBD2. J lost 1 base, V lost 5 bases, and 3 bases had no gene match. There are 15 residues in the CDR3. Germline CDR1 LNHDA, CDR2 SQIVND (reference sequence). This chain's CDR3 is CASSSGTSGQETQYF. The CDR3 coding sequence is TGTGCCAGTAGTTCGGGGACTAGCGGCCAAGAGACCCAGTACTTC.

This clone was detected only once. The V call is TRBV7-9, the J call TRBJ2-5; 8 bases match TRBD2. Germline V lookup: CDR1 SEHNR, CDR2 FQNEAQ (reference sequence). V lost 5 bases and J lost 5; bases outside the gene matches: 7. There are 14 residues in the CDR3. The CDR3 nucleotides are TGTGCCAGCAGCGCAAGCGGGAGTGGGGAGACCCAGTACTTC. It codes for CASSASGSGETQYF.

The chain joins TRBV28 to TRBJ2-4; D is uncertain. V was trimmed by 6 bases and J by 3 bases, leaving 9 bases between them. The CDR3 spans 13 residues. CDR1 is MDHEN, CDR2 SYDVKM, per germline. CDR3 DNA: TGTGCCAGCAGCCTACTCGTCAAAAACATTCAGTACTTC. Protein: CASSLLVKNIQYF.

With regard to this clone: Germline and junction disagree at one end, which may indicate a read error. The genes are TRBV6-1 and TRBJ2-7; 16 bases agree with TRBD2. CDR3 size: 16 residues. Germline CDR1 is MNHNS and CDR2 is SASEGT. The CDR3 is CASSEAASGTSGRDRF. The CDR3 DNA reads TGTGCCAGCAGTGAAGCGGCTTCCGGGACTAGCGGGAGGGATCGCTTC.

J is TRBJ1-2 and V is TRBV28, with 9 bases aligning to TRBD1. This CDR3 is 14 amino acids long. V trimming: 3 bases; J trimming: 5 bases; junction bases outside the gene matches: 4. The V gene's germline CDR1 is MDHEN and CDR2 SYDVKM. For the CDR3, the DNA is TGTGCCAGCAGTTTCAGGACAGGGGAGTATGGCTACACCTTC. It yields the protein CASSFRTGEYGYTF.

CDR3 in DNA: TGTGCCAGTAGTATCCCCTTGACAACTAGCACAGATACGCAGTATTTT. Protein sequence: CASSIPLTTSTDTQYF. The chain uses TRBV19 and TRBJ2-3; D gene unclear. V was trimmed by 3 bases and J by 0 bases, leaving 13 bases between them. CDR3 length: 16 amino acids. CDR1 and CDR2 (germline): LNHDA, SQIVND (reference sequence).

The V and J genes are TRBV5-1 and TRBJ2-3; 11 bases agree with TRBD2. Germline CDR1 SGHRS, CDR2 YFSETQ. The trim removed 2 bases at V and 5 bases at J, leaving 1 base unmatched. The CDR3 covers 14 residues. CDR3 in amino acids: CASSLLAGEDTQYF. Written as DNA, the CDR3 is TGCGCCAGCAGCTTACTAGCGGGAGAAGATACGCAGTATTTT.

The chain uses TRBV7-3 and TRBJ2-3; D may be TRBD2 (6 bases). The CDR3 loop spans 14 amino acids. From germline, CDR1 is SGHTA and CDR2 FQGTGA. Trimming pared 3 bases from V and 0 bases from J, leaving 7 bases between. The CDR3 loop is CASSLTRSTDTQYF. The CDR3 bases are TGTGCCAGCAGCTTGACTAGGAGCACAGATACGCAGTATTTT.

The chain employs TRBV19 and TRBJ2-7; D is perhaps TRBD2 (6 bases). Trimming stripped 4 bases from V and 3 bases from J, with 19 bases between. In germline, CDR1 is LNHDA, CDR2 SQIVND (reference sequence). The CDR3 totals 16 residues. Here the CDR3 DNA reads TGTGCCAGTAGTACGGGAACCGGGACTCTCGTCTACGAGCAGTACTTC. This translates into CASSTGTGTLVYEQYF. The variable domain in full, with the rest retrieved from reference TRBV19 and TRBJ2-7, is DGGITQSPKYLFRKEGQNVTLSCEQNLNHDAMYWYRQDPGQGLRLIYYSQIVNDFQKGDIAEGYSVSREKKESFPLTVTSAQKNPTAFYLCASSTGTGTLVYEQYFGPGTRLTVT.

The chain carries TRBV30 and TRBJ2-1, with a weak D call TRBD2 (6 bases). Trimming left V 4 bases short and J 8 bases short, with 21 bases between. This CDR3 is built from 15 residues. In germline, CDR1 is GTSNPN, CDR2 SVGIG (reference sequence). CDR3 sequence reads: CAWKRWRSQRDEQFF. The CDR3 DNA is TGTGCCTGGAAGAGGTGGCGGAGCCAGCGGGATGAGCAGTTCTTC.

In this sample, this clone turned up a few times. The rearrangement joins TRBV7-9 to TRBJ1-2; TRBD1 agrees at 7 bases. The CDR3 covers 14 residues. The ends lost 3 bases at V and 4 bases at J; junction bases unmatched: 5. CDR1 SEHNR and CDR2 FQNEAQ come from the germline V gene (reference sequence). In DNA form, the CDR3 reads TGTGCCAGCAGCTTTACAGGGGATTCCTATGGCTACACCTTC. Protein sequence: CASSFTGDSYGYTF. The whole variable domain, filled in from reference TRBV7-9 and TRBJ1-2, reads DTGVSQNPRHKITKRGQNVTFRCDPISEHNRLYWYRQTLGQGPEFLTYFQNEAQLEKSRLLSDRFSAERPKGSFSTLEIQRTEQGDSAMYLCASSFTGDSYGYTFGSGTRLTVV.

This clone has only one observation. V is TRBV27 and J is TRBJ1-2, with unresolved D. Germline V gene lookup returns CDR1 MNHEY and CDR2 SMNVEV (reference sequence). CDR3 size: 10 residues. Trimming shortened V by 5 bases and J by 10 bases, and 8 bases separated the two germline ends. The CDR3 DNA follows: TGTGCCAGCAGTACCCCCTTCTACACCTTC. Encoded protein: CASSTPFYTF.